The sequence of this T cell receptor beta chain was determined in a study of blood T cell repertoires in COVID-19. Study background: The United States, Italy and Spain supplied acute and convalescent COVID-19 samples. In each case, the material was cDNA or gDNA derived from T cells, B-cell-depleted T cells, or PBMCs.

The germline CDR1 and CDR2 sequences are MNHNY and SVGAGI (reference sequence). Trimming removed 7 bases from V and 0 bases from J, with 13 bases in between. This CDR3 is built from 15 residues. In the original workflow: Reference gene primers were amplified, and this amplification served to estimate nucleated cell counts. Here immunoSEQ multiplex PCR was the method, and the copy in TCRdb shows in-frame clones only, minus some. The V and J calls and clone size come from that table; D and trimming were worked out from the DNA. The sample records about 150,000 clones, approximately 91% being singletons.

Input material: peripheral blood. The chain recombines TRBV6-6 with TRBJ1-5, with no clear D. This sequence was found in a woman in her 70s with acute or convalescent COVID-19. The CDR3, as DNA: TGTGCCAGCATCTCCTATGGAGATAGCAATCAGCCCCAGCATTTT. Protein: CASISYGDSNQPQHF.